The text below deals with one T cell receptor beta chain. Its antigen is currently unknown. Trimming removed 6 bases from V and 4 bases from J, with 12 bases in between. The CDR3 spans 13 residues. Germline CDR1 and CDR2: DFQATT and SNEGSKA (reference sequence). The data originate from a study of T-cell reconstitution after alpha-beta-depleted transplantation in children. Overall study results and limits: Some patients' high day-60 TCRbeta diversity was traced to surviving recipient T cells and thymic progenitors. Reportedly, roughly two months post-transplant, alpha-beta T cells arose from several hundred expanded graft clones. It was newly produced T cells that mostly accounted for T-cell counts and diversity one year after transplant.

Unique molecular identifiers were incorporated into the prepared TCRbeta library. MiXCR, applied by TCRdb to the PCR reads, yields one record per CDR3 protein. The table lists hundreds of thousands of distinct CDR3 sequences, 10% to 15% of them singletons. The sample consisted of PBMCs, mostly from graft donor cells, taken 360 days after TCRalphabeta/CD19-depleted stem cell transplant. This TCR came from a male patient younger than 18 who had a stem cell transplant for acute myeloid leukemia, so the T cells may come from the graft donor. The J gene is TRBJ1-4, the V gene TRBV20-1; D gene unclear. The CDR3 sequence: CSAEEGRNEKLFF. The CDR3 DNA is TGCAGTGCGGAAGAAGGGCGTAATGAAAAACTGTTTTTT.